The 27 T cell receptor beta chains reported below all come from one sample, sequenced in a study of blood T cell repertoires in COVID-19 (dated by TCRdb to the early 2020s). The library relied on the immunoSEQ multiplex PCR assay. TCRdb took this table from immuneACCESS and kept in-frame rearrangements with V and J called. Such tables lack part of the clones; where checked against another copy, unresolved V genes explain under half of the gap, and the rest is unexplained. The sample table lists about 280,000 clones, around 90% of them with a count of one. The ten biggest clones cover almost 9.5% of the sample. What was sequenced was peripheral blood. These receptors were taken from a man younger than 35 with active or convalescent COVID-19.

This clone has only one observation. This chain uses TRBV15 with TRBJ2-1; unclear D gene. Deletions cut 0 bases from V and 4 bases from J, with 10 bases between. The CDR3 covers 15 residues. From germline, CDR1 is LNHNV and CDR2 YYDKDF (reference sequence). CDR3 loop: CATSRDQASYNEQFF. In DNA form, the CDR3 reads TGTGCCACCAGCAGAGATCAGGCCAGTTACAATGAGCAGTTCTTC.

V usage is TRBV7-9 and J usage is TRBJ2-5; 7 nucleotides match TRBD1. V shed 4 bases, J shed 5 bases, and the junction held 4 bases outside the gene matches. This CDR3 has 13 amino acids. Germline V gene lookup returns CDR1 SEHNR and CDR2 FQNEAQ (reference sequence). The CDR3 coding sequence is TGTGCCAGCAGCTCAACAGGGGAGGAGACCCAGTACTTC. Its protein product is CASSSTGEETQYF.

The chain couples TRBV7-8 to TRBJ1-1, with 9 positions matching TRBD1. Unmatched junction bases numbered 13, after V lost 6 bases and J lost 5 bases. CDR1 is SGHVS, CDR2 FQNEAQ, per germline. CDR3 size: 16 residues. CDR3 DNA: TGTGCCAGCAGGGAACAGGGGGCGCATTTATGGACTGAAGCTTTCTTT. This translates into CASREQGAHLWTEAFF. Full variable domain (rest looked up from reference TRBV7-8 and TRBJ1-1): GAGVSQSPRYKVAKRGQDVALRCDPISGHVSLFWYQQALGQGPEFLTYFQNEAQLDKSGLPSDRFFAERPEGSVSTLKIQRTQQEDSAVYLCASREQGAHLWTEAFFGQGTRLTVV.

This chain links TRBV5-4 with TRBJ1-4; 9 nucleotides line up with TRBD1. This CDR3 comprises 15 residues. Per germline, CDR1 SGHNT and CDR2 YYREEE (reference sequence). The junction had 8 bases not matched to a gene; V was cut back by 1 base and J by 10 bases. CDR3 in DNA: TGTGCCAGCAGCTTGTGGGGACAGGGAAGTGGAAAACTGTTTTTT. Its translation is CASSLWGQGSGKLFF.

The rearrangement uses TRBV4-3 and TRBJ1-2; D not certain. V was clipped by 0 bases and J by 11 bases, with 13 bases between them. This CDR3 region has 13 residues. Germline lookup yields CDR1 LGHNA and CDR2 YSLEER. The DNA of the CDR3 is TGCGCCAGCAGCCAAGAAGATAGCAGGAGGTACACCTTC. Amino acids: CASSQEDSRRYTF.

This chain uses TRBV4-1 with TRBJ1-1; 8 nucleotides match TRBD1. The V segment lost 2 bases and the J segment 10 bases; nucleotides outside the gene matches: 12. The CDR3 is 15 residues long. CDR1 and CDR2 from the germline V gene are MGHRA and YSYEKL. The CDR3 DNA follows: TGCGCCAGCAGCCAACCCTTGGACAGGGCATATGGAGCTTTCTTT. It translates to CASSQPLDRAYGAFF.

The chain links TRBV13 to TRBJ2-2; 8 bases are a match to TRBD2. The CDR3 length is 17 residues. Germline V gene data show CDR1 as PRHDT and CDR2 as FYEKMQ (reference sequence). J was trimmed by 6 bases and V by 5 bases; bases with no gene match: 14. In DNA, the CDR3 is TGTGCCAGCAGCCGGATGGATAGCGGGGTCGTGGCCGGGGAGCTGTTTTTT. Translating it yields CASSRMDSGVVAGELFF.

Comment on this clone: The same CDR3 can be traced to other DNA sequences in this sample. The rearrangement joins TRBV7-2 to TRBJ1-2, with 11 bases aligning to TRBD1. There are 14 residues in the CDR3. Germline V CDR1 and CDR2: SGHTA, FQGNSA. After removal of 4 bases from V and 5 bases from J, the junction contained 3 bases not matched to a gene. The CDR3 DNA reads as TGTGCCAGCAGCTCTGGACAGGGGGCTTATGGCTACACCTTC. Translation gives CASSSGQGAYGYTF. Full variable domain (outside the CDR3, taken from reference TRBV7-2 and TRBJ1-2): GAGVSQSPSNKVTEKGKDVELRCDPISGHTALYWYRQSLGQGLEFLIYFQGNSAPDKSGLPSDRFSAERTGGSVSTLTIQRTQQEDSAVYLCASSSGQGAYGYTFGSGTRLTVV.

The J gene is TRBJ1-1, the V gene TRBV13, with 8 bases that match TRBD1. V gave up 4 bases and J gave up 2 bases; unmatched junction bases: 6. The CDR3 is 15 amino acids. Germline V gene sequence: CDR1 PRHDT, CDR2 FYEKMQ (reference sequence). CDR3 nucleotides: TGTGCCAGCAGCTGGACAGGGAACCAAAACACTGAAGCTTTCTTT. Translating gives CASSWTGNQNTEAFF.

The CDR3 region is CASSYPRDRGYTEAFF. In DNA, the CDR3 is TGTGCCAGCAGTTACCCCCGGGACAGGGGTTACACTGAAGCTTTCTTT. The chain couples TRBV6-6 to TRBJ1-1, with 10 bases matching TRBD1. Germline lookup yields CDR1 MNHNY and CDR2 SVGAGI (reference sequence). The ends lost 2 bases at V and 3 bases at J; junction bases unmatched: 6. This CDR3 region has 16 residues.

In nucleotides, the CDR3 is TGCGCCAGCACGGAAGCGGGGGGCGGTGGTGAGACCCAGTACTTC. Residues: CASTEAGGGGETQYF. J is TRBJ2-5 and V is TRBV5-1, with 9 positions matching TRBD2. The V segment lost 6 bases and the J segment 5 bases; nucleotides outside the gene matches: 11. There are 15 residues in the CDR3. CDR1 is SGHRS, CDR2 YFSETQ, per germline.

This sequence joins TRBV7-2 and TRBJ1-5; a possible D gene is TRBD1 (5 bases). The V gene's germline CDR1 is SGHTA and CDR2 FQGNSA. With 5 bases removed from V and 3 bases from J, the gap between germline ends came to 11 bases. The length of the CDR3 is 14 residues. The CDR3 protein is CASSSRVYNQPQHF. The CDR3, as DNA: TGTGCCAGCAGCAGCAGGGTCTACAATCAGCCCCAGCATTTT.

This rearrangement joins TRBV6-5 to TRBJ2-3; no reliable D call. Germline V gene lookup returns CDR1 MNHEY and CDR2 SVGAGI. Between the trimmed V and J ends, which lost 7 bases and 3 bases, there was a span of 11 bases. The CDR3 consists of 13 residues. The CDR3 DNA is TGTGCCAGCAAAAAACGGTTGACAGATACGCAGTATTTT. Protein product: CASKKRLTDTQYF.

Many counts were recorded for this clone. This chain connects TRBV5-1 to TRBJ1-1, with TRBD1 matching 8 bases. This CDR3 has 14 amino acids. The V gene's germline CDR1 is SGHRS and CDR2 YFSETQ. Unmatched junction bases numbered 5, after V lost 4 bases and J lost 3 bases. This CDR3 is CASSRTGSDTEAFF. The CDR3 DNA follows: TGCGCCAGCAGCCGGACAGGGTCGGACACTGAAGCTTTCTTT.

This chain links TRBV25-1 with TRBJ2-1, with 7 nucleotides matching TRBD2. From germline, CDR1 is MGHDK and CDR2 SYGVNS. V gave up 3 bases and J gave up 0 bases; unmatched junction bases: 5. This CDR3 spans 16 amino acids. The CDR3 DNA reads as TGTGCCAGCAGTGACTATGGGGGGGGCTCCTACAATGAGCAGTTCTTC. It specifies CASSDYGGGSYNEQFF.

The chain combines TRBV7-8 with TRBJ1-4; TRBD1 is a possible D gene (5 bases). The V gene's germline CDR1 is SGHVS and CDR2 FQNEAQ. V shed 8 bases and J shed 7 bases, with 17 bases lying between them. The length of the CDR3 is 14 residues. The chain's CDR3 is CASGSGVSGEKLFF. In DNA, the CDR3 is TGTGCCAGCGGATCGGGGGTTTCAGGTGAAAAACTGTTTTTT.

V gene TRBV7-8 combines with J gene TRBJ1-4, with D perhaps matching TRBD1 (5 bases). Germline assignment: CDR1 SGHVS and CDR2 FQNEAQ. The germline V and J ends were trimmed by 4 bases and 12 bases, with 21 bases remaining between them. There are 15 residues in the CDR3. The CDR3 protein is CASSSGHLKGGELFF. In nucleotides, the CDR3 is TGTGCCAGCAGCTCAGGACACCTCAAAGGTGGTGAACTGTTTTTT.

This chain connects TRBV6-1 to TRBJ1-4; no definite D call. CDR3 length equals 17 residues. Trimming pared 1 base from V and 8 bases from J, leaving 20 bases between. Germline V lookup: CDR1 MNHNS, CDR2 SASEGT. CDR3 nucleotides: TGTGCCAGCAGTGAAGGAGGCGGAGGCTGGGTACGGGAAAAACTGTTTTTT. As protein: CASSEGGGGWVREKLFF.

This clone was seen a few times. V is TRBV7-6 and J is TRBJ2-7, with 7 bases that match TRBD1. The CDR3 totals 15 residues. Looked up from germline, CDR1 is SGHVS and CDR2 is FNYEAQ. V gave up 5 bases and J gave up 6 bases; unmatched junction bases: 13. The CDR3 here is CASSPETGYGVEQYF. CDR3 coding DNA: TGTGCCAGCAGCCCAGAGACAGGGTACGGGGTCGAGCAGTACTTC. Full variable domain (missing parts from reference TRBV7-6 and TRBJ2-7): GAGVSQSPRYKVTKRGQDVALRCDPISGHVSLYWYRQALGQGPEFLTYFNYEAQQDKSGLPNDRFSAERPEGSISTLTIQRTEQRDSAMYRCASSPETGYGVEQYFGPGTRLTVT.

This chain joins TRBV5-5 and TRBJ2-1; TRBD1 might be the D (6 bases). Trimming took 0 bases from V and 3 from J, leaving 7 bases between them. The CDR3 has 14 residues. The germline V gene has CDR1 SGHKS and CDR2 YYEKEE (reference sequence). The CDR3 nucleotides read TGTGCCAGCAGCTTGGGGGACATCTACAATGAGCAGTTCTTC. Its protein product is CASSLGDIYNEQFF.

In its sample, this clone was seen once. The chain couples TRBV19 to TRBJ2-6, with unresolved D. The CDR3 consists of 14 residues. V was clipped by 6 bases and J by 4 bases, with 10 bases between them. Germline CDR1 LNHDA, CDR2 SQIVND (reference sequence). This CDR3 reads CASSISPGANVLTF. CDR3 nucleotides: TGTGCCAGTAGCATAAGCCCCGGGGCCAACGTCCTGACTTTC.

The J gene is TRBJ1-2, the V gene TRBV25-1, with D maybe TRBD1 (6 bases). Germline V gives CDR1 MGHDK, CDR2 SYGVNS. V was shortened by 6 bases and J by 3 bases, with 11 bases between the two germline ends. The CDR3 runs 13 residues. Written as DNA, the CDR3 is TGTGCCAGCAGCCGATCAGGGGACTATGGCTACACCTTC. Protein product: CASSRSGDYGYTF.

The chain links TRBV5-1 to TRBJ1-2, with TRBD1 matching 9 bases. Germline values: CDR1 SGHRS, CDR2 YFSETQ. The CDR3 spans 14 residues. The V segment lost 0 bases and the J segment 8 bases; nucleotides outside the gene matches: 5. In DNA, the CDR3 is TGCGCCAGCAGCTTGGGGACAGGGGCGGAGGGCTACACCTTC. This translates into CASSLGTGAEGYTF.

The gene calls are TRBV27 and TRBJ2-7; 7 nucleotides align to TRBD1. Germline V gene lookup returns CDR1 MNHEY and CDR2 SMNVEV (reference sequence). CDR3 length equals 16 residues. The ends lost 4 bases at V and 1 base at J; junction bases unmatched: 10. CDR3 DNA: TGTGCCAGCAGTTCCCGGAAGGGGGCGCGATCCTACGAGCAGTACTTC. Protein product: CASSSRKGARSYEQYF.

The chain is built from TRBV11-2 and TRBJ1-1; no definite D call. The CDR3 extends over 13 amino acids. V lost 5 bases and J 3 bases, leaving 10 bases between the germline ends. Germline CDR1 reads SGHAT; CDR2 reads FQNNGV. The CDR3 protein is CASSARPDTEAFF. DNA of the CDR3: TGTGCCAGCAGCGCCCGTCCGGACACTGAAGCTTTCTTT.

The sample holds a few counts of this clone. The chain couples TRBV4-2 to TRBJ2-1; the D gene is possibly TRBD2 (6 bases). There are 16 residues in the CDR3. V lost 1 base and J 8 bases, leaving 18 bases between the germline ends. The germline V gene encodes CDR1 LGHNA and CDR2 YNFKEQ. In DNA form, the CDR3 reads TGTGCCAGCAGCCAAGGGGGCGGCGGGACTTACGATGAGCAGTTCTTC. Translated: CASSQGGGGTYDEQFF.

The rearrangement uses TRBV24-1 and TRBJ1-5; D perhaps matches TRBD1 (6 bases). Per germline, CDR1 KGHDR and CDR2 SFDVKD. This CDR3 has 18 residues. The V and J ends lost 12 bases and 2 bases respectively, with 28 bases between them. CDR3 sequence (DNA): TGTGCCCCCAAACCCTCTCAGGGGAAGATGGTGGGCAATCAGCCCCAGCATTTT. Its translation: CAPKPSQGKMVGNQPQHF.